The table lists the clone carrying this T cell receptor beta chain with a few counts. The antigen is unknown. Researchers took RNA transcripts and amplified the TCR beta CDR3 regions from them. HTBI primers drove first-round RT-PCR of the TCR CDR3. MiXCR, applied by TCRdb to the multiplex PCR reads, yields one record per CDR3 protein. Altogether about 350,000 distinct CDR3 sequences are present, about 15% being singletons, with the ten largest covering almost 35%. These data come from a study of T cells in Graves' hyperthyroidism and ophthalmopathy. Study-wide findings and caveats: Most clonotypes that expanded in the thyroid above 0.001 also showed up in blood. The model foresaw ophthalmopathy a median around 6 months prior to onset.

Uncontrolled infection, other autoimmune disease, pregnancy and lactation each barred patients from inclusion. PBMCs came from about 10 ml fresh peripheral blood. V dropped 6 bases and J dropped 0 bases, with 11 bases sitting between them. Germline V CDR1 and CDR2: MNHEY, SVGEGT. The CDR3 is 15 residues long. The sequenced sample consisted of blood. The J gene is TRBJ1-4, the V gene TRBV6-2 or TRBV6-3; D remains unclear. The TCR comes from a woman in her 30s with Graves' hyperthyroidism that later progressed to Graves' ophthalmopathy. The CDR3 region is CASSPGTTTNEKLFF. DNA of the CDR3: TGTGCCAGCAGCCCAGGAACCACAACTAATGAAAAACTGTTTTTT.